This TCR beta chain was captured in a study of T cell repertoires in cytomegalovirus infection. Study as a whole: Indications of both CMV infection and matching HLA type were provided by public TCR beta signatures. Study observations and caveats: Adding up the frequency of public TCR beta families identified people who carried CMV plus the relevant HLA. HLA-C-restricted CMV clonotypes gave the most frequent clonotype in two of eight donors.

Using its own MiXCR run on the reads, TCRdb lists one record per CDR3 protein. Among around 100,000 distinct CDR3 sequences, more than 15% were seen once, and the ten largest hold over 8%. This clonotype was seen at least ten times. Its antigen is not known. Germline CDR1 MNHEY, CDR2 SVGEGT. V was shortened by 2 bases and J by 3 bases, with 22 bases between the two germline ends. The CDR3 loop spans 18 amino acids. The chain has TRBV6-2 or TRBV6-3 and TRBJ1-2, with a possible D match to TRBD1 (6 bases). Sequenced input: PBMCs. This receptor was identified in a human donor in good health (CMV status not recorded). Some clones in this sample may be carry-over from other donors' samples. Here the CDR3 reads CASSYSWTRGKGDYGYTF. CDR3 nucleotide sequence: TGTGCCAGCAGTTACAGCTGGACCAGGGGAAAAGGCGACTATGGCTACACCTTC.